These 11 T cell receptor beta chains were sequenced from one sample in a study of T-cell reconstitution after alpha-beta-depleted transplantation in children (dated by TCRdb to the mid-2010s). The method behind the library was PCR. Data came from an Illumina HiSeq 2500. Molecular barcoding was employed in the preparation of TCR libraries, with unique molecular identifiers being used to normalize TCRbeta repertoire quantification. The raw public reads went through TCRdb reprocessing: fastp at Q25, MiXCR clone calling, in-frame beta chains kept. Rows with one shared CDR3 protein collapse into an entry with the most common genes and DNA. This sample lists 450,000 to 600,000 distinct CDR3 sequences; roughly 18% were detected once. The ten largest clones represent 2.5% to 3.5% of the sample. Sequences were derived from PBMCs from the stem cell graft donor, sampled from the stem cell graft. The source is a human donor who donated a stem cell graft to a child with acute lymphoblastic leukemia.

Comment on this clonotype: At one end, the junction sequence differs from germline, possibly due to a read error. The chain is built from TRBV18 and TRBJ2-1, with D possibly TRBD2 on 6 matching bases. CDR1 is KGHSH and CDR2 is LQKENI in the germline V gene. This CDR3 is 16 amino acids long. The CDR3, as DNA: TGTGCCAGCTCTCCTAAGGAGGGTAACTCCTACAATGAGCGGTTCTTC. Encoded protein: CASSPKEGNSYNERFF.

This clonotype has more than one count but fewer than ten. The CDR3 DNA sequence: TGCGCCAGCAGCTACGGGACAGGGAACACTGAAGCTTTCTTT. This codes for CASSYGTGNTEAFF. This chain joins TRBV5-1 and TRBJ1-1, with TRBD1 matching over 8 bases. Trimming at V came to 3 bases and at J to 1 base, leaving 2 bases not matched to a gene. The germline gives CDR1 SGHRS, CDR2 YFSETQ. The length of the CDR3 is 14 residues.

The chain combines TRBV29-1 with TRBJ1-2; D gene ambiguous. Germline lookup yields CDR1 SQVTM and CDR2 ANQGSEA. The CDR3 consists of 16 residues. Trimming removed 4 bases from V and 0 bases from J, with 18 bases in between. Here the CDR3 DNA reads TGCAGCGTTGTGTTGAGCAATCTTCCGACTAACTATGGCTACACCTTC. Its protein product is CSVVLSNLPTNYGYTF.

In its sample, this clonotype was seen a few times. The rearrangement uses TRBV2 and TRBJ2-3; D call uncertain. V was trimmed by 4 bases and J by 5 bases, leaving 16 bases between them. The CDR3 sequence is 15 residues long. Germline V gives CDR1 SNHLY, CDR2 FYNNEI. The CDR3, as DNA: TGTGCCAGCAGTGGCCCCATCCCGATGGGAGATACGCAGTATTTT. It specifies CASSGPIPMGDTQYF.

This clonotype was seen repeatedly, ten times or more. The chain recombines TRBV28 with TRBJ2-7; tentatively, D is TRBD2 (6 bases). CDR3 size: 15 residues. V lost 3 bases to trimming and J lost 2 bases, with 14 bases between them. Per germline, CDR1 MDHEN and CDR2 SYDVKM. DNA of the CDR3: TGTGCCAGCAGTTTCTCGGGGGACCCGACCTACGAGCAGTACTTC. This gives the protein CASSFSGDPTYEQYF.

The chain combines TRBV4-2 with TRBJ2-3, with D perhaps TRBD1 (6 bases). Trimming took off 8 bases at V and 3 bases at J, with 18 bases between the two ends. This CDR3 is built from 15 residues. The germline CDR1 and CDR2 sequences are LGHNA and YNFKEQ. CDR3 DNA sequence: TGTGCCAGCGTGGCTGGGGGACAAAGAACAGATACGCAGTATTTT. As protein: CASVAGGQRTDTQYF.

The CDR3 sequence: CASSPRRGQGSEKLFF. CDR3 nucleotide sequence: TGTGCCAGCAGTCCCCGGAGGGGACAGGGGAGCGAAAAACTGTTTTTT. This chain connects TRBV7-9 to TRBJ1-4, with 10 bases lining up with TRBD1. J gave up 8 bases and V 6 bases, and 12 bases lay outside the gene matches. Per the germline V gene, CDR1 is SEHNR and CDR2 is FQNEAQ (reference sequence). The CDR3 spans 16 residues. The whole variable domain, filled in from reference TRBV7-9 and TRBJ1-4, reads DTGVSQNPRHKITKRGQNVTFRCDPISEHNRLYWYRQTLGQGPEFLTYFQNEAQLEKSRLLSDRFSAERPKGSFSTLEIQRTEQGDSAMYLCASSPRRGQGSEKLFFGSGTQLSVL.

This clonotype was counted only a few times. The chain is built from TRBV12-3 or TRBV12-4 and TRBJ2-2; D uncertain. The CDR3 is 14 residues long. The V end lost 1 base, the J end lost 7 bases, and 10 bases lay between the germline ends. CDR3 loop: CASSLERFGGELFF. The CDR3 bases are TGTGCCAGCAGTTTAGAACGGTTCGGCGGGGAGCTGTTTTTT.

The V gene is TRBV6-5, the J gene TRBJ1-3; D remains ambiguous. The CDR3 loop spans 16 amino acids. Germline assignment: CDR1 MNHEY and CDR2 SVGAGI. The ends were cut back, 0 bases at V and 2 bases at J, with 11 bases in the middle. As DNA, the CDR3 is TGTGCCAGCAGTTACTCGGAGGAGGGAGCTGGAAACACCATATATTTT. Protein product: CASSYSEEGAGNTIYF.

The chain employs TRBV20-1 and TRBJ2-3; D is undetermined. This CDR3 is 13 amino acids long. V was cut by 5 bases and J by 1 base, with 10 bases left in between. Germline CDR1 reads DFQATT; CDR2 reads SNEGSKA (reference sequence). CDR3 region: CSASLEGTDTQYF. DNA of the CDR3: TGCAGTGCTTCTCTGGAAGGCACAGATACGCAGTATTTT.

CDR3 nucleotides: TGCAGCGTTTTAGGACAGGGGGCAGATACGCAGTATTTT. Its translation is CSVLGQGADTQYF. The V call is TRBV29-1, the J call TRBJ2-3; 10 bases match TRBD1. The CDR3 contains 13 residues. Germline CDR1 reads SQVTM; CDR2 reads ANQGSEA. V lost 5 bases, J lost 4 bases, and 3 bases stayed unmatched.